This T cell receptor (beta chain) appears in the sequencing data of a study of T-cell memory formation after mild COVID-19. Study-wide background: Each donor largely had its own TCR clusters. Study-level findings and limits: In pre-infection memory, a portion of responding clones appeared, which suggested that cross-reactive memory joined. CD4+ bias marked clones expanding day 15 to 37, unlike balanced contracting clones.

The TCR alpha and TCR beta cDNA libraries, bearing sample barcodes and UMIs, were generated by 5'RACE using constant-segment primers. TCRdb itself ran the 5' RACE reads through MiXCR, one entry per CDR3 protein. This table holds 450,000 or so distinct CDR3 sequences, around 27% found once. This clonotype was detected a few times. Antigen specificity is unknown. From germline, CDR1 is SGHKS and CDR2 YYEKEE (reference sequence). V was cut by 6 bases and J by 1 base, with 14 bases left in between. CDR3 size: 15 residues. The sequenced sample consisted of PBMCs or a T cell subset sorted from them (not recorded which). The TCR was taken from an adult woman who had mild COVID-19 (a few samples of this study predate the infection). Cell type and time point are not known. The J gene is TRBJ2-1, the V gene TRBV5-5, with D perhaps assigned TRBD1 or TRBD2 (5 bases each). The chain's CDR3 is CASTQEGESYNEQFF. The CDR3 nucleotides are TGTGCCAGCACCCAAGAAGGGGAGTCCTACAATGAGCAGTTCTTC.